This TCR beta chain was sequenced in a study of CXCR3-negative and CXCR3-positive naive CD8 T cells. Whole-study context: The dataset comprises approximately 140 million TRB reads in total, with about 1.5 +/- 0.3 million reads per library.

Notes on the study in general: Relative to CXCR3-negative naive cells, CXCR3-positive naive cells had more hydrophobic TRB CDR3s. In both naive subsets diversity was comparably high, whereas memory CD8+ cells showed much lower diversity.

In preparing the TRB cDNA libraries, 5' RACE with UMI labels was used. TCRdb re-analyzed the 5' RACE reads; it lists each CDR3 protein once, without DNA. This sample carries about 130,000 distinct CDR3 sequences, with 0.29% going to the ten biggest clones. Concerning this clonotype itself: Its cognate antigen is unknown.

There are 17 residues in the CDR3. Germline V gene sequence: CDR1 DFQATT, CDR2 SNEGSKA (reference sequence). This chain connects TRBV20-1 to TRBJ2-1; the D call of TRBD2 rests on TCRdb alone, since no DNA is present to check it. This TCR came from a human donor in good health. Some clones in this sample may be carry-over from other donors' samples. Sequenced input: naive CXCR3- CD8+ T cells from blood. Subset: CD45RO-CCR7+CD27+CD95- naive CD8+ T cells lacking CXCR3 (TNR3-). The CDR3 is CSARSLVAAYSYNEQFF.